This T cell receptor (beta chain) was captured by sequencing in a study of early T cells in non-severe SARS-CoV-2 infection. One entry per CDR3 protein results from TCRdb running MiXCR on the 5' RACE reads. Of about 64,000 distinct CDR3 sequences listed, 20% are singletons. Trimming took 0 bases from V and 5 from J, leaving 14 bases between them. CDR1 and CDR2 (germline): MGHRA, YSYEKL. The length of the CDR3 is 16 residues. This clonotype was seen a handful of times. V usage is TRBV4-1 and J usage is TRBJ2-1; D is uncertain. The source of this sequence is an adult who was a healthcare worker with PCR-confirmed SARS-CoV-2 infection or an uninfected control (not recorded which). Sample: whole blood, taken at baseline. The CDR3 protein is CASSQDGYRDDNEQFF. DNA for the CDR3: TGCGCCAGCAGCCAAGACGGATACAGAGACGACAATGAGCAGTTCTTC.